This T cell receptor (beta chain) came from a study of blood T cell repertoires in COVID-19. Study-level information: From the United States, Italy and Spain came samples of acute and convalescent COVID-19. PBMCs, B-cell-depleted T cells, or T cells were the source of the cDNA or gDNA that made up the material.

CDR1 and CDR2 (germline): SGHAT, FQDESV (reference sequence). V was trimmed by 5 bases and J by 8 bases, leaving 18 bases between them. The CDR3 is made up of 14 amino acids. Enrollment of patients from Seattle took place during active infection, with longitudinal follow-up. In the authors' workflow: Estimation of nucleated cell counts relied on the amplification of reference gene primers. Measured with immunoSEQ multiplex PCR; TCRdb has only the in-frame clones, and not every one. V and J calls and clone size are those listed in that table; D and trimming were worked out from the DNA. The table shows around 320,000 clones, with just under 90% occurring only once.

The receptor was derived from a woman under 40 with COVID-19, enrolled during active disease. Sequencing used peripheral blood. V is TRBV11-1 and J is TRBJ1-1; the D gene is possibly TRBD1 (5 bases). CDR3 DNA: TGTGCCAGCAGCCGGGAGCCAGGGCGGCCCGAAGCTTTCTTT. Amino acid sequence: CASSREPGRPEAFF.